This section outlines one TCR beta chain sequence together with its context. This sample is part of a study of shared clonotypes between healthy human individuals. Germline CDR1 is MNHEY and CDR2 is SMNVEV (reference sequence). The CDR3 runs 18 residues. Trimming stripped 2 bases from V and 4 bases from J, with 21 bases between. Data came from immunoSEQ multiplex PCR; TCRdb stores just in-frame clones and leaves some out. This repertoire shows about 2.3 million clones, less than 95% found once; its top ten account for approximately 0.39%. The sequence was obtained from a man between 18 and 29 years old in good health. Some clones in this sample may be carry-over from other donors' samples. The specimen sequenced was naive CD4+ T cells from PBMCs. Indicated subset: CD45RA+ positively selected. The rearrangement joins TRBV27 to TRBJ1-5; weak D call: TRBD1 (5 bases). CDR3 loop: CASSLQGALLSPNQPQHF. CDR3 nucleotide sequence: TGTGCCAGCAGTTTACAAGGGGCTCTCCTCTCCCCAAATCAGCCCCAGCATTTT.